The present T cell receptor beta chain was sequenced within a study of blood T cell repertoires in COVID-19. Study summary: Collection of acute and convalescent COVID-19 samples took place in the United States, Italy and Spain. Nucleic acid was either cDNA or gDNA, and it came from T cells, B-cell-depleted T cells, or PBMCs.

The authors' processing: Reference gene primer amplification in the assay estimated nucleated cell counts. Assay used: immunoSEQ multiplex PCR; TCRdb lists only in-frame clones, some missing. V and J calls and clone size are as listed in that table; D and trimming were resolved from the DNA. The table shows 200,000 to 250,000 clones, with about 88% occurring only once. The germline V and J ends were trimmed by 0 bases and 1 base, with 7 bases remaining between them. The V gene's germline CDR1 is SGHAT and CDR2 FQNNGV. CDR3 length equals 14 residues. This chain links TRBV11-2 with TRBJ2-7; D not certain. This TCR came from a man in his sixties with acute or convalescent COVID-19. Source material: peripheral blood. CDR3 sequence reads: CASSLERQSYEQYF. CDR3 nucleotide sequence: TGTGCCAGCAGCTTAGAACGCCAGTCCTACGAGCAGTACTTC.